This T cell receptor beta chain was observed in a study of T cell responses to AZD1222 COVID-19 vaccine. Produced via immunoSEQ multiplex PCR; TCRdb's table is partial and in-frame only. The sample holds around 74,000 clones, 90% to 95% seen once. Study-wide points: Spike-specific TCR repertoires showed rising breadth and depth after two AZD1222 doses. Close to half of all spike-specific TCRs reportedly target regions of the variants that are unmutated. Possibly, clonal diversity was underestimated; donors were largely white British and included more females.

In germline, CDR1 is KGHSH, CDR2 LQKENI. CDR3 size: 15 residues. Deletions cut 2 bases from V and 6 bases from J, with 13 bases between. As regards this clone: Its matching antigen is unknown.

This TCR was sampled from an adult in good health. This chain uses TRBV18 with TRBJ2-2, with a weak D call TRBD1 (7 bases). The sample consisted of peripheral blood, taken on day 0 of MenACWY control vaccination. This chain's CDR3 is CASSPKEGASGELFF. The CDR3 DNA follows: TGTGCCAGCTCACCAAAGGAGGGGGCATCCGGGGAGCTGTTTTTT.